What follows are 29 T cell receptor beta chains derived from one specimen sequenced in a study of cytomegalovirus exposure and HLA in healthy donors. The PCR made use of 60 Vbeta and 13 Jbeta primers. Using immunoSEQ multiplex PCR, the repertoire was profiled, and TCRdb retains in-frame clones only, with some absent. Altogether some 110,000 clones are present, approximately 67% being singletons, with the ten largest covering 1.5%. Sequencing was done on a sample of PBMCs. All receptors derive from a man aged 18 to 29 in good health and CMV-seronegative.

The gene calls are TRBV9 and TRBJ2-4, with 12 bases matching TRBD2. After removal of 3 bases from V and 0 bases from J, the junction contained 1 base not matched to a gene. Germline loops: CDR1 SGDLS, CDR2 YYNGEE. This CDR3 is 16 amino acids long. This chain's CDR3 is CASSEGLAGAKNIQYF. CDR3 in DNA: TGTGCCAGCAGCGAGGGACTAGCGGGAGCCAAAAACATTCAGTACTTC.

The rearrangement uses TRBV19 and TRBJ2-1, with D unclear. CDR3 size: 13 residues. The V end was cut by 4 bases, the J end by 9 bases, with 13 bases between. Per germline, CDR1 LNHDA and CDR2 SQIVND (reference sequence). This CDR3 is CASSTVEFPEQFF. The CDR3 DNA reads TGTGCCAGTAGTACGGTAGAGTTCCCTGAGCAGTTCTTC.

The gene calls are TRBV6-5 and TRBJ1-2; D is unresolved. V lost 7 bases and J 0 bases, leaving 6 bases between the germline ends. CDR1 is MNHEY, CDR2 SVGAGI, per germline. The CDR3 runs to 12 residues. DNA of the CDR3: TGTGCCAGCATGAGGACTAACTATGGCTACACCTTC. Translated, it gives CASMRTNYGYTF.

This chain uses TRBV7-9 with TRBJ1-5, with 9 bases identical to TRBD1. The V gene's germline CDR1 is SEHNR and CDR2 FQNEAQ (reference sequence). The CDR3 loop spans 16 amino acids. V dropped 6 bases and J dropped 7; count of bases not matched to a gene: 13. The CDR3 spells CASSSKGLDRGQPQHF. For the CDR3, the DNA is TGTGCCAGCAGTTCCAAGGGGTTGGACAGGGGCCAGCCCCAGCATTTT.

The CDR3: CASSARDSSRALSPLHF. CDR3 DNA: TGTGCCAGCAGCGCCCGGGACTCTAGCCGGGCCCTTTCACCCCTCCACTTT. The chain uses TRBV13 and TRBJ1-6; tentatively, D is TRBD1 (5 bases). Germline values: CDR1 PRHDT, CDR2 FYEKMQ (reference sequence). This CDR3 is built from 17 residues. V was shortened by 5 bases and J by 9 bases, with 23 bases between the two germline ends.

This sequence joins TRBV7-3 and TRBJ2-2, with 7 bases lining up with TRBD2. The V gene's germline CDR1 is SGHTA and CDR2 FQGTGA. V lost 4 bases and J lost 6; bases outside the gene matches: 5. The length of the CDR3 is 14 residues. CDR3 nucleotide sequence: TGTGCCAGCAGCTCCCAGGGAGGGTCCGGGGAGCTGTTTTTT. Its translation: CASSSQGGSGELFF. The variable domain in full, completed from reference TRBV7-3 and TRBJ2-2, reads GAGVSQTPSNKVTEKGKYVELRCDPISGHTALYWYRQSLGQGPEFLIYFQGTGAADDSGLPNDRFFAVRPEGSVSTLKIQRTERGDSAVYLCASSSQGGSGELFFGEGSRLTVL.

The chain recombines TRBV10-3 with TRBJ2-1; 12 positions agree with TRBD2. The CDR3 totals 19 residues. Germline CDR1 reads ENHRY; CDR2 reads SYGVKD. The V segment lost 2 bases and the J segment 8 bases; nucleotides outside the gene matches: 16. This CDR3 is CAISEPTTSGRRRFDEQFF. CDR3 sequence (DNA): TGTGCCATCAGTGAGCCGACGACTAGCGGGAGACGCAGGTTTGATGAGCAGTTCTTC.

In this sample, this clone turned up once. CDR3 region: CASSIQGKETQYF. In DNA, the CDR3 is TGTGCCAGTAGTATACAGGGAAAGGAGACCCAGTACTTC. The gene calls are TRBV19 and TRBJ2-5, with D maybe TRBD1 (5 bases). CDR1 is LNHDA, CDR2 SQIVND, per germline (reference sequence). V was shortened by 2 bases and J by 5 bases, with 9 bases between the two germline ends. This CDR3 comprises 13 residues. The full variable domain, with the rest looked up from reference TRBV19 and TRBJ2-5, is DGGITQSPKYLFRKEGQNVTLSCEQNLNHDAMYWYRQDPGQGLRLIYYSQIVNDFQKGDIAEGYSVSREKKESFPLTVTSAQKNPTAFYLCASSIQGKETQYFGPGTRLLVL.

The chain is built from TRBV20-1 and TRBJ1-1, with 8 positions matching TRBD1. The CDR3 spans 11 residues. CDR1 and CDR2 from the germline V gene are DFQATT and SNEGSKA (reference sequence). Trimming removed 5 bases from V and 11 bases from J; junction bases left unmatched: 7. This CDR3 reads CSASRTGLAFF. As DNA, the CDR3 is TGCAGTGCTTCGCGGACAGGGTTGGCTTTCTTT.

The rearrangement uses TRBV6-6 and TRBJ2-3, with D tentatively TRBD2 (5 bases). Germline V lookup: CDR1 MNHNY, CDR2 SVGAGI (reference sequence). This CDR3 is 14 amino acids long. The V end was cut by 10 bases, the J end by 4 bases, with 18 bases between. The DNA of the CDR3 is TGTGCCACCACCAAGGGCGGGTGGTCAGATACGCAGTATTTT. It yields the protein CATTKGGWSDTQYF.

This clone was picked up a small number of times. The genes are TRBV28 and TRBJ1-3; D is possibly TRBD1 (6 bases). Trimming took 3 bases from V and 3 from J, leaving 15 bases between them. The CDR3 is 16 amino acids. Germline CDR1 and CDR2: MDHEN and SYDVKM. CDR3 in DNA: TGTGCCAGCAGTTTCCCCCACAGGGTTGGTGGAAACACCATATATTTT. Translated: CASSFPHRVGGNTIYF.

The chain carries TRBV19 and TRBJ1-1; 8 nucleotides match TRBD1. The CDR3 consists of 14 residues. The trim removed 6 bases at V and 5 bases at J, leaving 8 bases unmatched. CDR1 is LNHDA and CDR2 is SQIVND in the germline V gene (reference sequence). The CDR3 DNA reads TGTGCCAGTAGGTCCGACAGGGGCGGGACTGAAGCTTTCTTT. Translation gives CASRSDRGGTEAFF.

This clone appeared a few times. The germline gene is not matched at one end of the junction; a read error may be the cause. The rearrangement uses TRBV7-2 and TRBJ2-7; TRBD1 matches at 8 bases. The CDR3 runs to 13 residues. From germline, CDR1 is SGHTA and CDR2 FQGNSA. This CDR3 reads CASSPDRGYVQYF. In DNA, the CDR3 is TGTGCCAGCAGCCCAGACAGGGGTTACGTGCAGTACTTC.

This chain connects TRBV7-2 to TRBJ1-4, with a tentative D call TRBD1 (6 bases). Trimming left V 1 base short and J 8 bases short, with 14 bases between. The CDR3 is 15 residues long. Germline CDR1 reads SGHTA; CDR2 reads FQGNSA. The CDR3 sequence is CASSLVGRGGEKLFF. The CDR3 DNA follows: TGTGCCAGCAGCTTAGTGGGCAGGGGCGGCGAAAAACTGTTTTTT.

This clone showed up just a few times. J is TRBJ1-1 and V is TRBV9, with D perhaps matching TRBD1 (6 bases). The germline V gene encodes CDR1 SGDLS and CDR2 YYNGEE. This CDR3 has 14 amino acids. V was trimmed by 4 bases and J by 1 base, leaving 11 bases between them. The DNA of the CDR3 is TGTGCCAGCAGCTCAAGGACAGAGAACACTGAAGCTTTCTTT. It specifies CASSSRTENTEAFF.

The J gene is TRBJ1-1, the V gene TRBV19; a weak D match, TRBD1 (6 bases). Germline V gene data show CDR1 as LNHDA and CDR2 as SQIVND (reference sequence). The CDR3 length is 15 residues. Deletions cut 1 base from V and 6 bases from J, with 15 bases between. This CDR3 is CASSIAHRAQAEAFF. In nucleotides, the CDR3 is TGTGCCAGTAGTATAGCTCACAGGGCTCAGGCTGAAGCTTTCTTT.

The chain links TRBV5-1 to TRBJ2-5; 13 bases are shared with TRBD2. Germline CDR1 reads SGHRS; CDR2 reads YFSETQ. The CDR3 sequence is 21 residues long. V lost 0 bases, J lost 2 bases, and 16 bases stayed unmatched. The CDR3, as DNA: TGCGCCAGCAGCTTGGCCCCGACTAGCGGGGGGCGATTCCTCTTACAAGAGACCCAGTACTTC. Its translation is CASSLAPTSGGRFLLQETQYF.

The gene calls are TRBV10-3 and TRBJ2-1; 7 bases agree with TRBD1. CDR3 length equals 15 residues. Germline assignment: CDR1 ENHRY and CDR2 SYGVKD. The ends lost 7 bases at V and 6 bases at J; junction bases unmatched: 12. The CDR3 bases are TGTGCCATCACGGAAGGGGACAGATACCTCAATGAGCAGTTCTTC. It specifies CAITEGDRYLNEQFF.

This clone was detected once. V gene TRBV9 combines with J gene TRBJ1-4, with a possible D match to TRBD1 (6 bases). This CDR3 has 15 residues. The V end was cut by 0 bases, the J end by 8 bases, with 14 bases between. Germline V gene lookup returns CDR1 SGDLS and CDR2 YYNGEE. The CDR3 DNA sequence: TGTGCCAGCAGCGTAGGATCAGGGGCTGGAGAAAAACTGTTTTTT. Translating gives CASSVGSGAGEKLFF.

The chain recombines TRBV27 with TRBJ1-1; D is unclear. This CDR3 is 14 amino acids long. Trimming cost V 6 bases and J 3 bases, with 14 bases left between them. The germline V gene encodes CDR1 MNHEY and CDR2 SMNVEV (reference sequence). Written as DNA, the CDR3 is TGTGCCAGCAGCCCGGGAGGGAGGGACACTGAAGCTTTCTTT. Translated: CASSPGGRDTEAFF.

The chain couples TRBV28 to TRBJ1-5, with 7 bases fitting TRBD1. With 8 bases clipped from V and 6 bases from J, the junction kept 7 bases outside the gene matches. CDR1 is MDHEN and CDR2 is SYDVKM in the germline V gene. The CDR3 sequence is 13 residues long. CDR3 nucleotide sequence: TGTGCCAGCCAAGAAGGGGGCTCTCAGCCCCAGCATTTT. Encoded protein: CASQEGGSQPQHF. Together with reference TRBV28 and TRBJ1-5, the CDR3 gives the full variable domain: DVKVTQSSRYLVKRTGEKVFLECVQDMDHENMFWYRQDPGLGLRLIYFSYDVKMKEKGDIPEGYSVSREKKERFSLILESASTNQTSMYLCASQEGGSQPQHFGDGTRLSIL.

This clone was counted a few times. The chain uses TRBV18 and TRBJ1-5, with D uncertain. Germline CDR1 is KGHSH and CDR2 is LQKENI. The length of the CDR3 is 15 residues. V lost 2 bases to trimming and J lost 1 base, with 9 bases between them. CDR3 region: CASSPEGGSNQPQHF. CDR3 sequence (DNA): TGTGCCAGCTCACCAGAGGGAGGCAGCAATCAGCCCCAGCATTTT.

The chain links TRBV19 to TRBJ2-5; the D is unclear. V was trimmed by 5 bases and J by 1 base, leaving 11 bases between them. Germline V CDR1 and CDR2: LNHDA, SQIVND (reference sequence). This CDR3 region has 14 residues. CDR3 in amino acids: CASSPLQRQETQYF. CDR3 DNA: TGTGCCAGTAGTCCCCTCCAGCGCCAAGAGACCCAGTACTTC.

Only a few counts were recorded for this clone. This chain uses TRBV27 with TRBJ2-7; D is undetermined. Germline V gives CDR1 MNHEY, CDR2 SMNVEV (reference sequence). The CDR3 length is 12 residues. The V end lost 3 bases, the J end lost 5 bases, and 8 bases lay between the germline ends. The CDR3 DNA reads as TGTGCCAGCAGTTTGCCAGGTGACGAGCAGTACTTC. Translated, it gives CASSLPGDEQYF.

This clone has just a few counts. V is TRBV19 and J is TRBJ2-7, with D tentatively TRBD2 (5 bases). Germline lookup yields CDR1 LNHDA and CDR2 SQIVND (reference sequence). The CDR3 is made up of 14 amino acids. V was trimmed by 3 bases and J by 1 base, leaving 10 bases between them. The CDR3 spells CASSMNRGSYEQYF. The CDR3 DNA reads TGTGCCAGTAGTATGAACCGGGGATCCTACGAGCAGTACTTC.

This clone was detected a few times. The chain has TRBV30 and TRBJ2-5; a possible D gene is TRBD2 (6 bases). Looked up from germline, CDR1 is GTSNPN and CDR2 is SVGIG (reference sequence). This CDR3 spans 16 amino acids. Trimming took 6 bases from V and 5 from J, leaving 25 bases between them. The CDR3 region has the DNA TGTGCCTGTCGCCGCGTTATCTGGGGAGGAGGGGAGACCCAGTACTTC. It codes for CACRRVIWGGGETQYF.

V and J are TRBV6-5 and TRBJ1-2, with 7 bases matching TRBD1. The CDR3 contains 14 residues. The germline V gene has CDR1 MNHEY and CDR2 SVGAGI. V lost 0 bases to trimming and J lost 7 bases; unmatched junction nucleotides: 5. CDR3 DNA: TGTGCCAGCAGTTACTCCGGACAGGCCCGTGGCTACACCTTC. Translation: CASSYSGQARGYTF.

This clone has a single count. One end of the junction is discordant with germline, which a read error may explain. The genes are TRBV7-2 and TRBJ2-7, with TRBD2 matching over 10 bases. The CDR3 extends over 14 amino acids. Germline CDR1 and CDR2: SGHTA and FQGNSA. The CDR3 bases are TGTGCCAGCAGCGCTAGCGGGAGCTCCCACGAGCAGTACTTC. Translation gives CASSASGSSHEQYF.

The genes are TRBV30 and TRBJ1-1; D is uncertain. The V gene lost 4 bases and the J gene lost 5 bases, with 8 bases spanning the gap. Germline CDR1 and CDR2: GTSNPN and SVGIG (reference sequence). CDR3 length: 11 amino acids. The CDR3 spells CAWTERTEAFF. The CDR3 DNA reads TGTGCCTGGACCGAGCGGACTGAAGCTTTCTTT.